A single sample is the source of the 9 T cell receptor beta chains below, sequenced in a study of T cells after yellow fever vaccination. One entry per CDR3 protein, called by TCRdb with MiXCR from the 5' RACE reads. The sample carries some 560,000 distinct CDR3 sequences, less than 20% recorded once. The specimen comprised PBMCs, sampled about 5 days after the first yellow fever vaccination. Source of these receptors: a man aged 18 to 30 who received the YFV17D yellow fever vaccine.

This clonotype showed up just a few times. Here the CDR3 DNA reads TGTGCCAGCAGTGCAGACGGGGTTGCTGGCACCGGGGAGCTGTTTTTT. This sequence encodes CASSADGVAGTGELFF. The chain is built from TRBV7-2 and TRBJ2-2, with D perhaps TRBD2 (5 bases). The CDR3 is 16 residues long. The V gene's germline CDR1 is SGHTA and CDR2 FQGNSA. V was pared by 6 bases and J by 4 bases, with 18 bases between.

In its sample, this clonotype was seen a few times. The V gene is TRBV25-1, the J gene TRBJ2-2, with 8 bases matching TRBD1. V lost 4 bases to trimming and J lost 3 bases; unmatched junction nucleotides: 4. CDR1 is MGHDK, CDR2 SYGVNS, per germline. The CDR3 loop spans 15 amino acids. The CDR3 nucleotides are TGTGCCAGCAGTGCAGGACAGGGACACACCGGGGAGCTGTTTTTT. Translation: CASSAGQGHTGELFF.

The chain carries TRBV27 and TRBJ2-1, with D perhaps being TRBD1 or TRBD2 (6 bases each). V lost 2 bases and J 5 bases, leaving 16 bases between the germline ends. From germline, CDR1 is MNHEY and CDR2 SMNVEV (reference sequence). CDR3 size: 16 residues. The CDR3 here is CASSLVGGRQDNEQFF. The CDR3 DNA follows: TGTGCCAGCAGTTTAGTTGGGGGGCGCCAGGACAATGAGCAGTTCTTC.

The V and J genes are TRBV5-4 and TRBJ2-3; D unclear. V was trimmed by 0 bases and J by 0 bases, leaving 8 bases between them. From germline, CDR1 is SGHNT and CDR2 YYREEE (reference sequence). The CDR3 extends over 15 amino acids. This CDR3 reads CASSLVTSSTDTQYF. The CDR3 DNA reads TGTGCCAGCAGCTTGGTAACGTCTAGCACAGATACGCAGTATTTT. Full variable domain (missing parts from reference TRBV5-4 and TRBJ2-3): ETGVTQSPTHLIKTRGQQVTLRCSSQSGHNTVSWYQQALGQGPQFIFQYYREEENGRGNFPPRFSGLQFPNYSSELNVNALELDDSALYLCASSLVTSSTDTQYFGPGTRLTVL.

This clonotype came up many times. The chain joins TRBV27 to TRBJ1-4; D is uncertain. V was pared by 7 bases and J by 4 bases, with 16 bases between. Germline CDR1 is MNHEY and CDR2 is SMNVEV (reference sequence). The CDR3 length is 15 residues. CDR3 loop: CASKPWVGGNEKLFF. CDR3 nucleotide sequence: TGTGCCAGCAAACCGTGGGTGGGCGGTAATGAAAAACTGTTTTTT.

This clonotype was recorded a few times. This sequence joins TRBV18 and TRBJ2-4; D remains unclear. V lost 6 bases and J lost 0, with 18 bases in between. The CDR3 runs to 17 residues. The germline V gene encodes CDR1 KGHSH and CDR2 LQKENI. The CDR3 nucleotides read TGTGCCAGCTCTCCGACCGCAGGTTCGCTAGCCAAAAACATTCAGTACTTC. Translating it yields CASSPTAGSLAKNIQYF.

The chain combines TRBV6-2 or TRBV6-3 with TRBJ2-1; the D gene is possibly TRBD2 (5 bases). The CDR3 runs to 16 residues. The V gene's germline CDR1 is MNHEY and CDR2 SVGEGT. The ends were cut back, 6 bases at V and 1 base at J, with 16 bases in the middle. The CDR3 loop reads CASRSTSGGSYNEQFF. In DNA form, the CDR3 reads TGTGCCAGCAGATCTACCAGCGGAGGTTCCTACAATGAGCAGTTCTTC.

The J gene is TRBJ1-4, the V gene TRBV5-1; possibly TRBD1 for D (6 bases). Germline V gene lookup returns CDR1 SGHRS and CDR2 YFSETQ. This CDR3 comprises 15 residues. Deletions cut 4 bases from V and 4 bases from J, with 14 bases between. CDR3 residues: CASSPGGGHNEKLFF. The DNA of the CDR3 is TGCGCCAGCAGCCCCGGCGGGGGGCATAATGAAAAACTGTTTTTT. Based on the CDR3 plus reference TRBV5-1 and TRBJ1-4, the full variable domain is KAGVTQTPRYLIKTRGQQVTLSCSPISGHRSVSWYQQTPGQGLQFLFEYFSETQRNKGNFPGRFSGRQFSNSRSEMNVSTLELGDSALYLCASSPGGGHNEKLFFGSGTQLSVL.

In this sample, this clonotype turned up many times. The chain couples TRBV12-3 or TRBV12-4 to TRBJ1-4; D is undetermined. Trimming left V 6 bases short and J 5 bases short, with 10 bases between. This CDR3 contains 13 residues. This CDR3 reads CASSPSRNEKLFF. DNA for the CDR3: TGTGCCAGCAGCCCCTCCCGAAATGAAAAACTGTTTTTT.